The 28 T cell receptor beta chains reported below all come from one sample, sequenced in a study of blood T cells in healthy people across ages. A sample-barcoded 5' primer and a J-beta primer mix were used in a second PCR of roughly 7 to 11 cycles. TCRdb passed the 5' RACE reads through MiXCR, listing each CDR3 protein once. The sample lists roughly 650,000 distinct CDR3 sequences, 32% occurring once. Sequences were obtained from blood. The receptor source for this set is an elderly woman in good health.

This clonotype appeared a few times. CDR3 sequence: CASSWTGGLYEQYF. CDR3 in DNA: TGTGCCAGCAGCTGGACAGGGGGCCTTTACGAGCAGTACTTC. This chain links TRBV7-2 with TRBJ2-7; TRBD1 agrees at 11 bases. V dropped 4 bases and J dropped 4; count of bases not matched to a gene: 3. The germline gives CDR1 SGHTA, CDR2 FQGNSA. This CDR3 has 14 residues.

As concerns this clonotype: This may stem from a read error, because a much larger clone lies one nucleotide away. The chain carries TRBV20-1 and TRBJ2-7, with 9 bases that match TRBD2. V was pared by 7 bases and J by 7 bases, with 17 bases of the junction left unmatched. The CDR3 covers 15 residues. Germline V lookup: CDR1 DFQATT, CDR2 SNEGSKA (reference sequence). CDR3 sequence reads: CSGNGQRGVLNEQYF. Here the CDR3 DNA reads TGCAGTGGAAACGGGCAGCGGGGGGTCCTCAATGAGCAGTACTTC.

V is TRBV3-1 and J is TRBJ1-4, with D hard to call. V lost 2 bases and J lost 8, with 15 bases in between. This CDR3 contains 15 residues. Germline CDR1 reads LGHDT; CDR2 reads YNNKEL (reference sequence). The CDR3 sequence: CASSQPVAGGEKLFF. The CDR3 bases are TGTGCCAGCAGCCAACCTGTCGCGGGTGGGGAAAAACTGTTTTTT. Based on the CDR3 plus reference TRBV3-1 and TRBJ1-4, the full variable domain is DTAVSQTPKYLVTQMGNDKSIKCEQNLGHDTMYWYKQDSKKFLKIMFSYNNKELIINETVPNRFSPKSPDKAHLNLHINSLELGDSAVYFCASSQPVAGGEKLFFGSGTQLSVL.

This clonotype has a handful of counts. The CDR3: CASSSRGGQGNNSPLHF. The DNA for the CDR3 is TGTGCCAGCAGCTCCCGAGGCGGCCAGGGAAATAATTCACCCCTCCACTTT. The genes are TRBV11-2 and TRBJ1-6; tentatively, D is TRBD1 (5 bases). The germline V gene has CDR1 SGHAT and CDR2 FQNNGV. V lost 4 bases, J lost 5 bases, and 18 bases lay in between. This CDR3 comprises 17 residues.

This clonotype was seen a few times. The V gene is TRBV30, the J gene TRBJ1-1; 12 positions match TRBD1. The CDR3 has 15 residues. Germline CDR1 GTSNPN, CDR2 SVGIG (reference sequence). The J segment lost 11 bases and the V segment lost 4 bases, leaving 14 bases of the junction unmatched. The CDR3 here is CAWTRPGTGGGGAFF. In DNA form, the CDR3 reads TGTGCCTGGACCCGTCCCGGGACAGGGGGCGGTGGTGCTTTCTTT.

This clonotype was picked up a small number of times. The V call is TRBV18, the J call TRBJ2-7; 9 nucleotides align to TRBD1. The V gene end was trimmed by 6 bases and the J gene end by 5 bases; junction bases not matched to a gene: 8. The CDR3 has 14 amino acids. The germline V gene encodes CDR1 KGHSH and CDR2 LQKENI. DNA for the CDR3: TGTGCCAGCTCGCGACAGGGGGGAATCCACGAGCAGTACTTC. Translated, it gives CASSRQGGIHEQYF.

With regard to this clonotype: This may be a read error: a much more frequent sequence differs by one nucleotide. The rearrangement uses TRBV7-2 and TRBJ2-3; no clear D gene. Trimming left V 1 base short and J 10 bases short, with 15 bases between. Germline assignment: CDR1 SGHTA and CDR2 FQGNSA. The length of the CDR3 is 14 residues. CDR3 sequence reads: CASSLGALWDAQYF. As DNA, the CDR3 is TGTGCCAGCAGCTTAGGTGCCCTTTGGGATGCGCAGTATTTT. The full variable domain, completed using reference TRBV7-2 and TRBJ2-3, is GAGVSQSPSNKVTEKGKDVELRCDPISGHTALYWYRQSLGQGLEFLIYFQGNSAPDKSGLPSDRFSAERTGGSVSTLTIQRTQQEDSAVYLCASSLGALWDAQYFGPGTRLTVL.

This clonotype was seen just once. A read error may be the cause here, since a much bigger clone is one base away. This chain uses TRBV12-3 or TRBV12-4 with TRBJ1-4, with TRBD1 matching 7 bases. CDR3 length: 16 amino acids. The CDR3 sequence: CASSLQRGQSNEKPFF. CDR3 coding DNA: TGTGCCAGCAGTTTACAACGGGGACAGAGCAATGAAAAACCGTTTTTT.

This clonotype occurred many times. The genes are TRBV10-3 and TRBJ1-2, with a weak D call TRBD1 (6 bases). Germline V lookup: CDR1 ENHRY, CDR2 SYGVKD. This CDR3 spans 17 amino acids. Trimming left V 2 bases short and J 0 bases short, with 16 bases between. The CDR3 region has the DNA TGTGCCATCAGTGAGCACATTGGGGGGGCTACTAACTATGGCTACACCTTC. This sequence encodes CAISEHIGGATNYGYTF.

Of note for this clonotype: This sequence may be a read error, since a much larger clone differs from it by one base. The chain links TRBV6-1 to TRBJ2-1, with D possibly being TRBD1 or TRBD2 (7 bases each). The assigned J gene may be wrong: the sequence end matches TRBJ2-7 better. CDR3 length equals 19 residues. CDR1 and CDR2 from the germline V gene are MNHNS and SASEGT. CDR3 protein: CASSEEAGRGGTLYNEQYF. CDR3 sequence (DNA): TGTGCCAGCAGTGAGGAGGCGGGCAGGGGGGGAACCTTATACAATGAGCAGTACTTC.

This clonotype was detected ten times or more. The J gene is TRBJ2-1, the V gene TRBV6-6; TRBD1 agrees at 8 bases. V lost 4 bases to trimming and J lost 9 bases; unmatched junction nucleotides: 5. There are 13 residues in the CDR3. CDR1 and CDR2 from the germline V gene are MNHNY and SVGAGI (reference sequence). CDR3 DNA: TGTGCCAGCAGTTCGTCAGGGGGCCTTGAGCAGTTCTTC. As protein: CASSSSGGLEQFF.

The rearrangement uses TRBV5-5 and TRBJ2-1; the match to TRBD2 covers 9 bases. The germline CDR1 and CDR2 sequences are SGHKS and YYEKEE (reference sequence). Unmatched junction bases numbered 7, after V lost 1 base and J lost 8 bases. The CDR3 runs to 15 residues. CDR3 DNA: TGTGCCAGCAGCTTGTGGCGGGGGGGAATCGATGAGCAGTTCTTC. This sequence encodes CASSLWRGGIDEQFF.

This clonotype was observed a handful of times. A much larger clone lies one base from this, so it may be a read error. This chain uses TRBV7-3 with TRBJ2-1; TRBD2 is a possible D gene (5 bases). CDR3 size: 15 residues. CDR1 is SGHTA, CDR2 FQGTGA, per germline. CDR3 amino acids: CACSQEASSYNEQFF. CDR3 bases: TGTGCCTGCAGCCAGGAGGCTAGCTCCTACAATGAGCAGTTCTTC.

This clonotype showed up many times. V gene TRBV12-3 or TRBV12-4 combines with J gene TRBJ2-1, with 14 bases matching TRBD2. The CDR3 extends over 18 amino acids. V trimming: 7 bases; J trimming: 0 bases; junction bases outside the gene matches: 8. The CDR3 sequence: CASTRTSGGPSSYNEQFF. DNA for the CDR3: TGTGCCAGCACTCGGACTAGCGGGGGGCCAAGCTCCTACAATGAGCAGTTCTTC.

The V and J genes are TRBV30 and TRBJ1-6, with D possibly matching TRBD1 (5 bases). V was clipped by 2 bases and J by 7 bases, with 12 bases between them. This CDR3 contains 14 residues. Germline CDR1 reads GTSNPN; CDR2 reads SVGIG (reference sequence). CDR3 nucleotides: TGTGCCTGGAGTTCCGGGCCAGGGAATTCACCCCTCCACTTT. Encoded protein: CAWSSGPGNSPLHF.

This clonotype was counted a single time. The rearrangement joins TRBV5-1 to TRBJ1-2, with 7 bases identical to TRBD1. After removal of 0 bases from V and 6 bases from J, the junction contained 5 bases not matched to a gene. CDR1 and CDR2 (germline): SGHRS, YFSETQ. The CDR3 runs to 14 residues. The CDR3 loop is CASSLAGGPDGYTF. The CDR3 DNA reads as TGCGCCAGCAGCTTGGCAGGGGGACCGGATGGCTACACCTTC.

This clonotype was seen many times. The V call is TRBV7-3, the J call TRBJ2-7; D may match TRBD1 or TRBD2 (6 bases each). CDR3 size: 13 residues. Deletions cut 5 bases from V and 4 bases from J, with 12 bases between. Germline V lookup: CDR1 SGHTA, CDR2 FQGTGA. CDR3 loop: CASSPGAHYEQYF. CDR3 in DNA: TGTGCCAGCAGCCCGGGGGCCCATTACGAGCAGTACTTC.

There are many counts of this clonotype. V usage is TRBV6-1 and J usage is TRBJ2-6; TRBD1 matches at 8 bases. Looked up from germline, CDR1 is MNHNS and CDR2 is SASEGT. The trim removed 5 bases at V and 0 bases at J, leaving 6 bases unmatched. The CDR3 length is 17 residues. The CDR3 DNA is TGTGCCAGCAGTCCCGGGACAGGCCGCTCTGGGGCCAACGTCCTGACTTTC. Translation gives CASSPGTGRSGANVLTF.

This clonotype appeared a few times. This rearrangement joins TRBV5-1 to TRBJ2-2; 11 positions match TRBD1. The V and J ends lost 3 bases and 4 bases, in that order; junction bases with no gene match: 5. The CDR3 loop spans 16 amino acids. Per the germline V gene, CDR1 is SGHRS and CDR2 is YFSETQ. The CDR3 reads CASSSAGTGGTGELFF. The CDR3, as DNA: TGCGCCAGCAGCTCAGCCGGGACAGGGGGCACCGGGGAGCTGTTTTTT.

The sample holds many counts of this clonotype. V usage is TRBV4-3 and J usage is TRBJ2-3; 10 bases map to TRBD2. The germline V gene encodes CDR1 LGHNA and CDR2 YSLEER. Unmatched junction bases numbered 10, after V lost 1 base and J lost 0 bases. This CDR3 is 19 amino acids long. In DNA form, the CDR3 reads TGCGCCAGCAGCCAAGGTCAAGCGGGGGGGTCTTCCAGCACAGATACGCAGTATTTT. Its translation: CASSQGQAGGSSSTDTQYF.

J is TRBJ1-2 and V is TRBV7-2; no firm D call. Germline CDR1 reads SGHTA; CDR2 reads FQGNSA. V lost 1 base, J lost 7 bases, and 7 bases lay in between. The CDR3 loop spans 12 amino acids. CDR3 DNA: TGTGCCAGCAGCTTAGATATAGGTGGCTACACCTTC. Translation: CASSLDIGGYTF. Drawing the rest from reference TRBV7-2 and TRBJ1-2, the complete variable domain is GAGVSQSPSNKVTEKGKDVELRCDPISGHTALYWYRQSLGQGLEFLIYFQGNSAPDKSGLPSDRFSAERTGGSVSTLTIQRTQQEDSAVYLCASSLDIGGYTFGSGTRLTVV.

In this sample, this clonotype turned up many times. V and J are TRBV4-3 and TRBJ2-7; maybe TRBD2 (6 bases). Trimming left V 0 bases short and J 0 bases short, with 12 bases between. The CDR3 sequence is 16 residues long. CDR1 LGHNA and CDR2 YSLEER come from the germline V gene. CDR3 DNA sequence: TGCGCCAGCAGCCAAGACGGTCGGAGGGACTCCTACGAGCAGTACTTC. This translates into CASSQDGRRDSYEQYF.

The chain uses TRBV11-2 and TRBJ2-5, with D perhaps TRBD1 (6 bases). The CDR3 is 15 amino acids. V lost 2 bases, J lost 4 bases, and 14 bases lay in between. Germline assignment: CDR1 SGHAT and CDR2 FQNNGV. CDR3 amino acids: CASSLNRGGRETQYF. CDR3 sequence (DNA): TGTGCCAGCAGCTTAAATAGAGGGGGACGAGAGACCCAGTACTTC.

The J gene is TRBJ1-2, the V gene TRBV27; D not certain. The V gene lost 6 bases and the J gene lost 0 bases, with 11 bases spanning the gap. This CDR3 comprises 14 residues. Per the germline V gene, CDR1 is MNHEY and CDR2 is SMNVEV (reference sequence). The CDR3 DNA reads TGTGCCAGCAGCTTAGTGGCGCCTAACTATGGCTACACCTTC. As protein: CASSLVAPNYGYTF.

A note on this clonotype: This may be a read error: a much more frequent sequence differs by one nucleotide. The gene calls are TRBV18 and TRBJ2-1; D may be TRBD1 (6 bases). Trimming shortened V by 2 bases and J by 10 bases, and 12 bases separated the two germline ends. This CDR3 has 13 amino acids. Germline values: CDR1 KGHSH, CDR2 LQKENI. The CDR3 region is CASSPTGQNEQFF. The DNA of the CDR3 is TGTGCCAGCTCACCAACGGGACAAAACGAGCAGTTCTTC.

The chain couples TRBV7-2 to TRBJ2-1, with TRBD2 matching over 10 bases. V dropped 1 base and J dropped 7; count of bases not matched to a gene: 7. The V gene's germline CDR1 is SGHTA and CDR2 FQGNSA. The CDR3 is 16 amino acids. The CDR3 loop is CASSLVASGGQNEQFF. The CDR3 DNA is TGTGCCAGCAGCTTAGTTGCTAGCGGGGGTCAGAATGAGCAGTTCTTC.

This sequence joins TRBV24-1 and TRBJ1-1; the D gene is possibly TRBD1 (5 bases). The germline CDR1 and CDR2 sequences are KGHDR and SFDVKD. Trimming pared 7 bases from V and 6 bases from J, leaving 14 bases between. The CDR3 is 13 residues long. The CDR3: CATSPGGRAEAFF. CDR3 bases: TGTGCCACCAGCCCGGGGGGGAGGGCTGAAGCTTTCTTT.

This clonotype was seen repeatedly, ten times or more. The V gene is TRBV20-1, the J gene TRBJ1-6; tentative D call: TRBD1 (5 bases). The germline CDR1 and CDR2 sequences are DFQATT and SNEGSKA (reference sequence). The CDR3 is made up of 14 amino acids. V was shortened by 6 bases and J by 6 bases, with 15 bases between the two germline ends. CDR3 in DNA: TGCAGTGCCGGAGCCGCAGGGCGTAATTCACCCCTCCACTTT. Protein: CSAGAAGRNSPLHF.